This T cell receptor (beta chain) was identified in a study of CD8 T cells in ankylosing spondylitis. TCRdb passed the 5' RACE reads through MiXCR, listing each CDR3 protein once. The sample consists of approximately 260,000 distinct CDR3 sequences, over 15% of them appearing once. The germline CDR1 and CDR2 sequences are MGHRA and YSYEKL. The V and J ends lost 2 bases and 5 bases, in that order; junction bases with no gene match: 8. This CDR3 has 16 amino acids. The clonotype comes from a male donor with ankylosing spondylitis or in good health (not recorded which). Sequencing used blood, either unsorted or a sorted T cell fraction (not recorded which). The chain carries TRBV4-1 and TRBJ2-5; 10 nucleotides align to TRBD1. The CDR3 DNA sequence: TGCGCCAGCAGCCAAACCGGGACAGGGGATCGGGAGACCCAGTACTTC. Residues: CASSQTGTGDRETQYF.